This entry is about one TCR beta chain. The sample comes from a study of blood T cell repertoires in COVID-19. Per germline, CDR1 MNHEY and CDR2 SVGAGI. The V and J ends lost 5 bases and 6 bases, in that order; junction bases with no gene match: 8. CDR3 length: 15 amino acids. Profiled with immunoSEQ multiplex PCR; TCRdb holds only in-frame clones, not every one. The table shows under 200,000 clones, with approximately 85% occurring only once. Sequencing was done on a sample of peripheral blood. This TCR derives from a woman aged 55-69 years with COVID-19, enrolled during active disease. This chain connects TRBV6-5 to TRBJ1-5; TRBD1 agrees at 9 bases. This CDR3 is CASSTVGQGGQPQHF. Here the CDR3 DNA reads TGTGCCAGCAGTACTGTGGGACAGGGAGGTCAGCCCCAGCATTTT.